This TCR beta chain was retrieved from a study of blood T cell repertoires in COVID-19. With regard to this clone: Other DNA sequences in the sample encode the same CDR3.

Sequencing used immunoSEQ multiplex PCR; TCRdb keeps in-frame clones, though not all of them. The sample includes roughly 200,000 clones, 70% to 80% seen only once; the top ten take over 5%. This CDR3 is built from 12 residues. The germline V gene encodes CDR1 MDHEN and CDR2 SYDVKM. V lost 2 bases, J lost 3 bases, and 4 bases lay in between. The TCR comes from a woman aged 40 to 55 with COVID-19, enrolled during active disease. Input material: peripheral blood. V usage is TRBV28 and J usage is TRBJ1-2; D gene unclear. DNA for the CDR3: TGTGCCAGCAGTTTAGCAGACTATGGCTACACCTTC. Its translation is CASSLADYGYTF.